A single sample gave rise to the 18 T cell receptor beta chains below, sequenced in a study of T cells after yellow fever vaccination. Each CDR3 protein is one row after TCRdb ran MiXCR on the 5' RACE reads. This table holds about 360,000 distinct CDR3 sequences, 6.2% found once. The sequenced sample was PBMCs, obtained 5 days after the yellow fever booster vaccination. These receptors were obtained from a man aged 25-45 years who received the YFV17D yellow fever vaccine.

To note about this clonotype: Sequence at one end of the junction differs from germline and may be a read error. The chain uses TRBV27 and TRBJ2-5, with D uncertain. This CDR3 is built from 12 residues. In germline, CDR1 is MNHEY, CDR2 SMNVEV (reference sequence). The CDR3 coding sequence is TGTGCCAGCAGTGCCCTAGGAGAGTCCCAGTACTTC. The encoded protein is CASSALGESQYF.

The CDR3 DNA sequence: TGTGCCAGCAGCGCAGGCGTCTCATGGGAAAAACTGTTTTTT. It is translated as CASSAGVSWEKLFF. V is TRBV9 and J is TRBJ1-4; D is undetermined. Germline loops: CDR1 SGDLS, CDR2 YYNGEE. The CDR3 has 14 residues. Trimming stripped 3 bases from V and 8 bases from J, with 14 bases between.

This clonotype was observed once. The V and J genes are TRBV7-8 and TRBJ2-5; possibly TRBD1 for D (6 bases). Trimming removed 5 bases at V and 1 base at J, with 11 bases between. The CDR3 covers 14 residues. The germline V gene has CDR1 SGHVS and CDR2 FQNEAQ. Written as DNA, the CDR3 is TGTGCCAGCAGCAGCGCAGGGGTCCAAGAGACCCAGTACTTC. Residues: CASSSAGVQETQYF. The full variable domain, in which reference TRBV7-8 and TRBJ2-5 provide the parts outside the CDR3, is GAGVSQSPRYKVAKRGQDVALRCDPISGHVSLFWYQQALGQGPEFLTYFQNEAQLDKSGLPSDRFFAERPEGSVSTLKIQRTQQEDSAVYLCASSSAGVQETQYFGPGTRLLVL.

The chain links TRBV20-1 to TRBJ2-4; perhaps TRBD2 as D (7 bases). This CDR3 contains 13 residues. With 2 bases removed from V and 13 bases from J, the gap between germline ends came to 18 bases. Per the germline V gene, CDR1 is DFQATT and CDR2 is SNEGSKA (reference sequence). CDR3 sequence: CSARSPGEGTQYF. CDR3 in DNA: TGCAGTGCTAGATCCCCAGGGGAGGGGACACAGTACTTC.

The CDR3 DNA sequence: TGTGCCAGCAGTGGGTTTCGTGAAGCTTTCTTT. Its translation: CASSGFREAFF. V usage is TRBV12-3 or TRBV12-4 and J usage is TRBJ1-1; no clear D gene. There are 11 residues in the CDR3. Between the trimmed V and J ends, which lost 5 bases and 7 bases, there was a span of 8 bases.

V is TRBV6-1 and J is TRBJ2-5; 10 positions agree with TRBD2. The CDR3 sequence is 12 residues long. Germline CDR1 reads MNHNS; CDR2 reads SASEGT. The J segment lost 8 bases and the V segment lost 5 bases, leaving 2 bases of the junction unmatched. CDR3 DNA: TGTGCCAGCAGTCGGACTAGCGGAACCCAGTACTTC. It encodes CASSRTSGTQYF.

The rearrangement uses TRBV30 and TRBJ2-5; either TRBD1 or TRBD2 may fit D (5 bases each). The CDR3 consists of 13 residues. V was trimmed by 4 bases and J by 7 bases, leaving 16 bases between them. From germline, CDR1 is GTSNPN and CDR2 SVGIG (reference sequence). The CDR3: CAWIGDAGVTQYF. The DNA for the CDR3 is TGTGCCTGGATTGGGGACGCCGGGGTGACCCAGTACTTC.

The sample holds many counts of this clonotype. The genes are TRBV4-1 and TRBJ2-1; 7 nucleotides align to TRBD2. The CDR3 extends over 16 amino acids. Per germline, CDR1 MGHRA and CDR2 YSYEKL. V shed 0 bases, J shed 4 bases, and the junction held 6 bases outside the gene matches. Written as DNA, the CDR3 is TGCGCCAGCAGCCAAGATATGAGCGGGACGTACAATGAGCAGTTCTTC. Translated: CASSQDMSGTYNEQFF.

A few counts support this clonotype. This chain uses TRBV5-5 with TRBJ2-7; TRBD2 might be the D (6 bases). Germline loops: CDR1 SGHKS, CDR2 YYEKEE (reference sequence). The V gene lost 3 bases and the J gene lost 6 bases, with 10 bases spanning the gap. The CDR3 consists of 12 residues. The CDR3 loop reads CASSSMGGEQYF. CDR3 sequence (DNA): TGTGCCAGCAGCTCAATGGGGGGCGAGCAGTACTTC.

The J gene is TRBJ1-1, the V gene TRBV29-1; 7 bases line up with TRBD1. The CDR3 runs to 13 residues. Unmatched junction bases numbered 4, after V lost 4 bases and J lost 2 bases. Germline V gene data show CDR1 as SQVTM and CDR2 as ANQGSEA. The CDR3 bases are TGCAGCGTTGCGGGACAGCAAAACACTGAAGCTTTCTTT. Protein sequence: CSVAGQQNTEAFF.

Many counts were recorded for this clonotype. The chain links TRBV20-1 to TRBJ2-1; 8 nucleotides match TRBD2. This CDR3 contains 14 residues. The trim removed 2 bases at V and 8 bases at J, leaving 8 bases unmatched. Germline CDR1 and CDR2: DFQATT and SNEGSKA (reference sequence). CDR3 DNA sequence: TGCAGTGCTAGACCCGGGAGGGCCTTGGATGAGCAGTTCTTC. The encoded protein is CSARPGRALDEQFF.

This clonotype was recorded at least ten times. The J gene is TRBJ2-1, the V gene TRBV27; D might be TRBD2 (5 bases). Germline values: CDR1 MNHEY, CDR2 SMNVEV (reference sequence). V lost 6 bases and J 0 bases, leaving 12 bases between the germline ends. The CDR3 is made up of 15 amino acids. This CDR3 is CASSLGIGSYNEQFF. The CDR3 nucleotides are TGTGCCAGCAGCCTCGGGATAGGCTCCTACAATGAGCAGTTCTTC.

This sequence joins TRBV19 and TRBJ1-4; 8 bases align to TRBD1. The CDR3 loop spans 14 amino acids. J was trimmed by 5 bases and V by 7 bases; bases with no gene match: 6. CDR1 and CDR2 (germline): LNHDA, SQIVND (reference sequence). The CDR3 loop is CASNSGTGNEKLFF. In DNA, the CDR3 is TGTGCCAGTAACTCCGGGACAGGAAATGAAAAACTGTTTTTT.

This rearrangement joins TRBV20-1 to TRBJ2-7; TRBD2 agrees at 11 bases. J lost 2 bases, V lost 6 bases, and 6 bases had no gene match. The V gene's germline CDR1 is DFQATT and CDR2 SNEGSKA (reference sequence). This CDR3 has 14 residues. CDR3 DNA: TGCAGTGCAAGTGAGGGACTAGCGGCCTACGAGCAGTACTTC. Translated: CSASEGLAAYEQYF.

This clonotype was observed a handful of times. This sequence joins TRBV20-1 and TRBJ2-1, with D perhaps matching TRBD2 (5 bases). Germline loops: CDR1 DFQATT, CDR2 SNEGSKA (reference sequence). The CDR3 sequence is 15 residues long. The germline V and J ends were trimmed by 3 bases and 9 bases, with 21 bases remaining between them. CDR3 DNA sequence: TGCAGTGCTAGTCACCCGGGGTCTTTCGGCGCTGAGCAGTTCTTC. Amino acids: CSASHPGSFGAEQFF.

Many counts were recorded for this clonotype. The rearrangement links TRBV7-2 to TRBJ2-7, with a possible D match to TRBD2 (5 bases). This CDR3 is built from 12 residues. Germline V gives CDR1 SGHTA, CDR2 FQGNSA. V was clipped by 5 bases and J by 6 bases, with 11 bases between them. The CDR3 bases are TGTGCCAGCAGCCCCGAGGGAGTCGAGCAGTACTTC. Its protein is CASSPEGVEQYF.

At least ten counts were recorded for this clonotype. This chain uses TRBV10-3 with TRBJ1-1; 10 positions agree with TRBD1. Germline CDR1 is ENHRY and CDR2 is SYGVKD. J gave up 1 base and V 0 bases, and 8 bases lay outside the gene matches. The CDR3 covers 18 residues. The DNA for the CDR3 is TGTGCCATCAGTGAGTCGACAGGGGGCTGGCCAGGGAACACTGAAGCTTTCTTT. Amino acid sequence: CAISESTGGWPGNTEAFF.

As regards this clonotype: Sequence at one end of the junction differs from germline and may be a read error. This chain connects TRBV20-1 to TRBJ2-3, with 12 bases aligning to TRBD2. Germline lookup yields CDR1 DFQATT and CDR2 SNEGSKA (reference sequence). The length of the CDR3 is 16 residues. The CDR3 DNA follows: TGCTGTGCTAGAATGACTAGCGGGAGTAGGACAGATACGCAGTATTTT. Translation: CCARMTSGSRTDTQYF.